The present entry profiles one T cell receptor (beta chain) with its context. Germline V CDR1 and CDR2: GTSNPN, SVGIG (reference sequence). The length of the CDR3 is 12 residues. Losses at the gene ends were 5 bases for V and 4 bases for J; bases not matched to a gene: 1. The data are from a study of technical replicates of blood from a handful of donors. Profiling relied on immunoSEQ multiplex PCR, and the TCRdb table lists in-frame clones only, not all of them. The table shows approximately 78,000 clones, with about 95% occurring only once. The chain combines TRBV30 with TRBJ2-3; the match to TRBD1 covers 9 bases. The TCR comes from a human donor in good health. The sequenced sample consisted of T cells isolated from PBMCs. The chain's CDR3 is CAWGQGSDTQYF. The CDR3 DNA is TGTGCCTGGGGACAGGGGTCAGATACGCAGTATTTT.